This T cell receptor beta chain was observed in a study of blood T cell repertoires in COVID-19 (dated by TCRdb to the early 2020s). In terms of the full investigation: Collaborator samples came from the United States, Italy and Spain and covered acute and convalescent phases of COVID-19. The prospective study material was composed of cDNA or gDNA derived from T cells, B-cell-depleted T cells, or PBMCs. The repertoires were released in a freely available public database meant as a resource for research on the immune response to SARS-CoV-2. Where available, HLA class I and class II types were obtained from metadata supplied by the sample provider rather than from assay-based typing. The dataset comprised deeply sampled blood TCRbeta repertoires from subjects exposed to, actively infected with, or recovered from COVID-19. A de-identified subject ID, COVID-19 status, age in years and sex were almost always included in the sample metadata. Samples came from the ongoing ImmuneRACE study (first 160 participants) plus 1,254 subjects from 6 global collaborators.

Here is what the overall study found, with its caveats: The quantity of clinical and demographic metadata differed by source and by participant and was supplied without curation.

In the prospective study, participants were roughly 18 to 100 years old, resided in 24 geographic areas of the United States, and were enrolled through a virtual design. In the prospective study, participants were assigned to cohorts based on the clinical history participants reported in a screening survey and a study questionnaire. ImmuneRACE Cohort 3 recovered participants were defined by two consecutive negative NP/OP PCR tests, healthcare professional clearance, or symptom resolution. In the prospective study, mobile phlebotomists collected whole blood, serum and a nasopharyngeal or oropharyngeal swab from each participant. Participants in the prospective study had the option to provide additional blood draws and questionnaires over a roughly 2-month period. Prospective study blood samples were shipped either frozen or at room temperature before DNA extraction. The immunoSEQ Assay, a bias-controlled multiplex PCR, was used to amplify TCRbeta CDR3 regions from genomic DNA. In the paper's pipeline: Nucleated cell counts per sample were estimated from amplification of reference gene primers within the assay. Sequence reads were collapsed and filtered to measure the absolute abundance of every unique TCRbeta CDR3 rearrangement. For each sample, productive Simpson clonality was calculated as the square root of Simpson's diversity index over productive rearrangements. TCRdb's version of the immuneACCESS table is confined to in-frame rearrangements and falls short of the full clone set. An unresolved V gene accounts for under half of the shortfall where checked; the remainder is of unknown origin. For V, J and clone size, that table is used; D and trimming come from the DNA. The sample table contains 300,000 to 350,000 clones; only one count was recorded for over 75% of them. Jointly, the top ten make up around 2.1% of the sample.

A remark on this clone: The antigen it recognizes is unknown. No per-base quality is available; no much larger clone lies one base away.

CDR1 is given as SNHLY and CDR2 as FYNNEI, both from the germline V gene. For this chain, trimming is 6 bases at the V end and 6 bases at the J end, and the number of junction bases without a gene match is 7. From the cysteine through the phenylalanine, the CDR3 covers 14 amino acids. The retained sequence is limited to the CDR3, 42 bases, with the frame set at the first base. The clonotype comes from a young man who had recovered from COVID-19. The sequenced sample was PBMCs or T cells enriched from blood (not recorded which). The rearranged chain carries TRBV2 and TRBJ2-4; 8 central nucleotides agree with TRBD1. CDR3 sequence: CASRGGQGGNIQYF. The nucleotide sequence reads TGTGCCAGCAGAGGAGGACAGGGAGGAAACATTCAGTACTTC. Joined to the reference TRBV2 and TRBJ2-4 proteins, this CDR3 gives the full variable domain: EPEVTQTPSHQVTQMGQEVILRCVPISNHLYFYWYRQILGQKVEFLVSFYNNEISEKSEIFDDQFSVERPDGSNFTLKIRSTKLEDSAMYFCASRGGQGGNIQYFGAGTRLSVL.